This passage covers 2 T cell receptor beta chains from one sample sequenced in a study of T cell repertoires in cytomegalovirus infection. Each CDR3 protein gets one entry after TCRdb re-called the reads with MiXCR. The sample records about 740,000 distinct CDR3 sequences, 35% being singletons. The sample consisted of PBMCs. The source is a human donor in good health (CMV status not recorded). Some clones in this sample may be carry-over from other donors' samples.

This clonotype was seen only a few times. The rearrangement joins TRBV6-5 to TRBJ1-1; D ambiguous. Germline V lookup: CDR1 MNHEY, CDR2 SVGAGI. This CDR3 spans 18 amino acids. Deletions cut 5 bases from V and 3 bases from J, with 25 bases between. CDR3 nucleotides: TGTGCCAGCAGTGCCGACGCCATGGACGTCGTTTTGCACACTGAAGCTTTCTTT. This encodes CASSADAMDVVLHTEAFF.

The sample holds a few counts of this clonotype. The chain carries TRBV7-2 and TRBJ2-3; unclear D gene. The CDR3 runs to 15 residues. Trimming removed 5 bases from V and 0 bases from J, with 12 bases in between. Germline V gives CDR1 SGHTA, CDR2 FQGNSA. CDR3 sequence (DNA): TGTGCCAGCAGCGTTAGTCGCACTAGCACAGATACGCAGTATTTT. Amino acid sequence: CASSVSRTSTDTQYF.